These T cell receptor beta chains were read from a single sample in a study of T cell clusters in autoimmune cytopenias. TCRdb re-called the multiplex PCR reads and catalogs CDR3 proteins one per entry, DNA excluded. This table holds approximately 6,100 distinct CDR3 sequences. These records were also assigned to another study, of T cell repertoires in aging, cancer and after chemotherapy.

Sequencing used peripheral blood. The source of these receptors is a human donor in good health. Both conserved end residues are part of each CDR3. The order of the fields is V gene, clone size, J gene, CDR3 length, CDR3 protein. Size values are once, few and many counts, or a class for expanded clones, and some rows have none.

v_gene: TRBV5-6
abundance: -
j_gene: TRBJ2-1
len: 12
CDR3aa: CASSQVGLSQFF

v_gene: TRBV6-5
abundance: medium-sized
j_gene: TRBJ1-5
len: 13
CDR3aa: CASSLGPGQPQHF

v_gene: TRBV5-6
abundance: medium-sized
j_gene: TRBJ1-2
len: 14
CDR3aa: CASSPGSSNYGYTF

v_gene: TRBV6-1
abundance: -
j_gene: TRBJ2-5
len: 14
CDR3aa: CASSGRRPQETQYF

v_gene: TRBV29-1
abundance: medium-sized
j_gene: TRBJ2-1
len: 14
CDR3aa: CSSGGRATYNEQFF

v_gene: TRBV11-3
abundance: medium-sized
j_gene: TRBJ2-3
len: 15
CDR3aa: CASSFRVRLADTQYF

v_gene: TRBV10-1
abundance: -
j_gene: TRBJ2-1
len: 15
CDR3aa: CASSRGLAEYNEQFF

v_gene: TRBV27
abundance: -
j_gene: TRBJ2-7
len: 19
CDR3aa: CASSSRDRAGSGSSYEQYF

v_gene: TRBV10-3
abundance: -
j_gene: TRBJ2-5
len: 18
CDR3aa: CATQPTGTSGSNQETQYF

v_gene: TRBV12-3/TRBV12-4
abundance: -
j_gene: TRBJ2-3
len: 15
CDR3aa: CASSAWGGTGDTQYF

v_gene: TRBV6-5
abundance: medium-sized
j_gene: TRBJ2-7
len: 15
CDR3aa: CASSYSGWGLREQYF

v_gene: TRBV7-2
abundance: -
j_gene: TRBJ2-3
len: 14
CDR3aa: CASSLDGGPDTQYF

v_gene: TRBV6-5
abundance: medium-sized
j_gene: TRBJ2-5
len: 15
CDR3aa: CASSYSGGIQETQYF

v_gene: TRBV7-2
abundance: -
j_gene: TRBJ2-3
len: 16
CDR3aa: CASSSRLAGVADTQYF

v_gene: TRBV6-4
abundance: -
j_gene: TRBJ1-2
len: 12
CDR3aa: CASSEGNYGYTF

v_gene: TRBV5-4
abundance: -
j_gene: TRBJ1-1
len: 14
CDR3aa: CASSFWGPGTEAFF